This TCR beta chain emerged from a study of blood T cells in healthy people across ages. The CDR3 has 14 residues. The V gene's germline CDR1 is SQVTM and CDR2 ANQGSEA. The V and J ends lost 7 bases and 1 base, in that order; junction bases with no gene match: 9. Study-wide results and limits: A roughly linear age-dependent decrease characterized TCR beta diversity per million T cells.

Then a second PCR, running about 7 to 11 cycles, was carried out with a sample-barcoded 5' primer and a J-beta primer mix. TCRdb redid the calling of the 5' RACE reads with MiXCR, one entry per CDR3 protein. The table shows about 760,000 distinct CDR3 sequences, with 45% to 70% occurring only once. Every donor provided around 10 milliliters of peripheral blood. To note about this clonotype: Its antigen is undetermined.

This chain uses TRBV29-1 with TRBJ1-2; 7 positions match TRBD1. Input material: blood. This clonotype was sampled from a man in his forties in good health. CDR3 loop: CSAGTAKFNYGYTF. For the CDR3, the DNA is TGCAGCGCCGGGACAGCAAAATTTAACTATGGCTACACCTTC.